The present T cell receptor (beta chain) was sequenced within a study of blood T cell repertoires in COVID-19. Whole-study context: PBMCs, B-cell-depleted T cells, or T cells were the source of the cDNA or gDNA that made up the material.

The CDR3 has 14 residues. Germline values: CDR1 MNHEY, CDR2 SVGAGI. The ends were cut back, 6 bases at V and 0 bases at J, with 11 bases in the middle. As handled by the study authors: Researchers report that nucleated cell counts were estimated from reference gene primer amplification. Using immunoSEQ multiplex PCR, the repertoire was profiled, and TCRdb retains in-frame clones only, with some absent. V and J calls plus clone size are reproduced from that table; the DNA served to infer D and trimming. The sample lists approximately 80,000 clones, around 86% occurring once. Sequencing used peripheral blood. The chain couples TRBV6-5 to TRBJ1-1; possibly TRBD1 for D (5 bases). The clonotype originates from a man of 80 years or more with acute or convalescent COVID-19. For the CDR3, the DNA is TGTGCCAGCAGGAGACAGCGAATGAACACTGAAGCTTTCTTT. It encodes CASRRQRMNTEAFF.